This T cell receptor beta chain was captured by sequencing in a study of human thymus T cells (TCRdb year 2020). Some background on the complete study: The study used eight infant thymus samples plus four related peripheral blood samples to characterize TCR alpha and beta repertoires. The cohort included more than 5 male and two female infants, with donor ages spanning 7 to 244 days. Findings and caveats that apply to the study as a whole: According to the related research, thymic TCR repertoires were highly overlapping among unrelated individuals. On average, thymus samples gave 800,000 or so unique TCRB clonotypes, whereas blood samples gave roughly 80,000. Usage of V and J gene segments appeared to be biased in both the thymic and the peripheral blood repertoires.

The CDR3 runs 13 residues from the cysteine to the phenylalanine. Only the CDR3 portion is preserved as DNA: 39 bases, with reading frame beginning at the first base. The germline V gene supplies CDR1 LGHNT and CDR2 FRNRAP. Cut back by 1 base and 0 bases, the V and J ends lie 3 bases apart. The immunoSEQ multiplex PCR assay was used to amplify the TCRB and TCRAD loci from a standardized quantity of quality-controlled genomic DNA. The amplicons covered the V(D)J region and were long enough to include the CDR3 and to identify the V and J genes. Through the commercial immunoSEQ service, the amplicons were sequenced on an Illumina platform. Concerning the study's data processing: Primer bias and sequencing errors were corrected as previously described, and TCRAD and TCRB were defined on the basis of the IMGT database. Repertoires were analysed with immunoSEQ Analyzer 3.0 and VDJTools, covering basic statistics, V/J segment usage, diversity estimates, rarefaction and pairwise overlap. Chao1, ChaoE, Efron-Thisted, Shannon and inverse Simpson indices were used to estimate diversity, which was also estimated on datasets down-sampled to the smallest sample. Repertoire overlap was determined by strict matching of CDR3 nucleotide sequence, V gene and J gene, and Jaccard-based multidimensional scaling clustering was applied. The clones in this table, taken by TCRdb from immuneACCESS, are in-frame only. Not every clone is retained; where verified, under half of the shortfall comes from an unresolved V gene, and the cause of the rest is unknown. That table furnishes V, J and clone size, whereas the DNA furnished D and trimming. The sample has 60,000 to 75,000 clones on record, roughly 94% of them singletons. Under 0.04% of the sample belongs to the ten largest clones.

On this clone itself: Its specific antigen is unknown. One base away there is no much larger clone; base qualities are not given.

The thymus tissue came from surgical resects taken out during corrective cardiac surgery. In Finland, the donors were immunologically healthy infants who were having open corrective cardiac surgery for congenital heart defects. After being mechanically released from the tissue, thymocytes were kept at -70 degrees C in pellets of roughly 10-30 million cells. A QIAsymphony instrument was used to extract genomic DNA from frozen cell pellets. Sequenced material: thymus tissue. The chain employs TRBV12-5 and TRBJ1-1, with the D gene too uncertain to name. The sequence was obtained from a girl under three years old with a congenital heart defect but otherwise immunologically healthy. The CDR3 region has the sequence CASGLAMNTEAFF. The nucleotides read TGTGCTAGTGGTTTGGCCATGAACACTGAAGCTTTCTTT. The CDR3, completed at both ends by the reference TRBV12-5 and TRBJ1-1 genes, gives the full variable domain DARVTQTPRHKVTEMGQEVTMRCQPILGHNTVFWYRQTMMQGLELLAYFRNRAPLDDSGMPKDRFSAEMPDATLATLKIQPSEPRDSAVYFCASGLAMNTEAFFGQGTRLTVV.